This T cell receptor (beta chain) was found in a study of blood T cells in healthy people across ages (dated by TCRdb to between 2015 and 2017). With respect to the entire study: In model experiments, roughly one uniquely barcoded TCR beta cDNA molecule per two T cells was captured by template switching. Two additional independent replicas of 1 million unique cDNA reads from the same blood draw were analyzed for two donors (one aged 18 to 30 and one aged 80 or older). Using deep sequencing normalized with unique cDNA molecular identifiers, the study measured how TCR beta repertoire diversity changes with age. The donors were divided into four age groups: young (average around 15 years), middle-aged (about 39), aged (about 56) and long-lived (more than 75). What the research found in general, with its limitations: There was a strong correlation between observed TCR beta diversity and the percentage of naive T cells measured by flow cytometry. The long-lived group showed more naive CD4+ T cells, fewer expanded clones and increased TCR diversity than the aged group, suggesting age selection. Bulk unsorted PBMC profiling prevented conclusive comparison of naive and antigen-experienced compartments. Because the CMV infection status of the donors was unknown, age-related changes in expanded clonotypes may potentially have been confounded. As age increased, observed TCR beta diversity per million T cells dropped in a roughly linear way, and a significant reduction was already evident by age about 40. Estimates of total diversity based on one million sequenced T cells were considered lower bounds and underestimates.

Trimming at the junction amounts to 2 bases on V and 4 bases on J, and the germline ends lie 14 bases apart. The CDR1 and CDR2 encoded by the germline V gene are MNHEY and SVGAGI. From its cysteine to its phenylalanine, the CDR3 spans 15 amino acids. The DNA shown is the 45-base CDR3, in frame from base 1. On this clonotype itself: It has no known antigen specificity. Base qualities were left out, and no much larger clone turns up one base away.

Systemically healthy Caucasian individuals from Russia, 39 in total and aged about 6 to 95 years, were included as donors. Each donor gave about 11 milliliters of peripheral blood, drawn into EDTA-treated Vacutainer tubes. Ficoll-Paque density-gradient centrifugation was used to isolate PBMCs, with at least 6 million per sample. Trizol reagent was used to extract total RNA from the PBMCs, yielding at least 5.5 micrograms per sample. The percentages of naive CD45RAhigh/CD27high T cells were determined by flow cytometry on a PBMC aliquot from every donor. Libraries were made using 5' RACE. Sequenced using an Illumina HiSeq 2500. A second roughly 6 to 12 cycle PCR used a sample-barcoded 5' primer and a J-beta primer mix. Each TCR beta cDNA molecule received a unique molecular identifier from a template-switch 5' adaptor carrying 12 random nucleotides. Each sample yielded at least 3 million CDR3-containing paired-end reads. All of the RNA was converted into first-strand cDNA using the Mint cDNA synthesis kit, with a TRBC-specific oligonucleotide serving as the primer. Following uracil-DNA glycosylase treatment, a first 18-cycle PCR with universal primers M1SS and BC2_uni_R was performed on all cDNA. The authors processed their data as follows. For normalization, 1 million high-quality reads, each with a distinct molecular identifier, were randomly selected from each sample. Instead of being binned into consensus sequences, reads with shared molecular identifiers were discarded. MiTCR, set to a Q25 quality threshold and the strictest error-elimination algorithm, was used for CDR3 identification, clonotype clustering and error correction. A nonparametric unseen species model with Euler transformation was used to estimate lower-bound total TCR beta diversity. The public reads were quality trimmed at Q25 with fastp and then assembled into clones with MiXCR by TCRdb, keeping productive beta chains. Every entry covers one CDR3 protein and lists the most common genes and DNA from its rows. The V and J calls and clone size are TCRdb's, not the authors'. The sample includes around 520,000 distinct CDR3 sequences, with roughly a quarter observed a single time. Over 3.5% of the sample lies in the top ten.

This same sample was also taken into another study, of T cells of mothers and their children. The second study's authors report: Donors were nine systemically healthy Caucasian individuals: three mothers and their six children. cDNA synthesis consumed the entire amount of extracted RNA, loaded at approximately 1.6 ug RNA in each 15 ul reaction. Sample barcodes and 2-4 random nucleotides were added via the M1S primer in the second PCR. Over 9.5 million TCR beta CDR3 reads were obtained for each mother, and approximately 3 million reads were obtained for each child. Thymic selection shapes the output of TCR recombination in a similar way in related and unrelated pairs, and inherited differences have a minor effect. Related mother-child pairs always showed normalized repertoire overlap that was slightly higher than in unrelated mother-child pairs, though the difference was never significant. With a sensitivity of about 100 clones per million clonotypes, no persistent microchimeric T cell clones were detected. In the study, deep NGS was used to compare the TCR beta repertoires of mothers and children, and features distinguishing related mother-child pairs from unrelated individuals were sought. The mean age was around 40 +/- 4 years for the mothers and about 10 +/- 4 years for the children. Libraries were sequenced on Illumina HiSeq 2000 with 100+100 nt paired-end reads after adapter ligation with NEBNext reagents. To prevent cross-contamination, the mother and child libraries were prepared one month apart and sequenced in separate runs. Between about 500,000 and 2,100,000 distinct TCR beta clonotypes were identified per donor. Naive TCR beta clonotypes were estimated from low-frequency clonotypes matched to each donor's FACS-determined naive share, without sorting.

This sequence was found in a boy aged 2-15 years in good health. The rearranged segments are TRBV6-5 and TRBJ2-5; the D gene is possibly TRBD1, with 6 bases matching. Sequenced material: blood. CDR3 sequence: CASSYSASRGETQYF. Read as DNA, the sequence is TGTGCCAGCAGTTACAGCGCTAGCAGGGGAGAGACCCAGTACTTC.